The sequence of this T cell receptor beta chain was determined in a study of identical twins. The CDR3 has 14 amino acids. The germline gives CDR1 LNHNV, CDR2 YYDKDF (reference sequence). V was trimmed by 0 bases and J by 9 bases, leaving 14 bases between them. TCRdb used MiXCR to reprocess the 5' RACE reads, holding one entry per CDR3 protein. This sample carries approximately 190,000 distinct CDR3 sequences, around 15% of them seen once, and the ten largest clones take 35% to 50%. This clonotype has a count of ten or more. No donor was unhealthy or non-Caucasian. A further study also used this sample, focusing on T cells expressing NK-cell markers. This second study says: In a group of roughly 6 donors, dominant NKG2C+ clonotypes represented 1.0-7.0% of CD8+ T cells.

Source material: CD8+ T cells sorted from blood. This sequence originates from a woman aged 18-29 years in good health. The rearrangement uses TRBV15 and TRBJ1-2, with D perhaps TRBD1 (5 bases). This CDR3 reads CATSRDLGELSYTF. The CDR3 DNA sequence: TGTGCCACCAGCAGAGATTTAGGGGAATTGAGCTACACCTTC.